A single sample is the source of the 18 T cell receptor beta chains below, sequenced in a study of PD-1 blockade in classical Hodgkin lymphoma. Following autologous stem cell transplantation, relapse occurred in every patient, and exposure to brentuximab vedotin varied. Measured with immunoSEQ multiplex PCR; TCRdb has only the in-frame clones, and not every one. Of some 13,000 clones in the sample, 70% to 90% are singletons; the top ten hold roughly 35%. The sequencing here drew on peripheral blood mononuclear cells (PBMCs), taken at baseline. The receptor set was obtained from a human donor with classical Hodgkin lymphoma.

V and J are TRBV7-8 and TRBJ1-1; TRBD1 agrees at 7 bases. V trimming: 5 bases; J trimming: 0 bases; junction bases outside the gene matches: 6. Looked up from germline, CDR1 is SGHVS and CDR2 is FQNEAQ. The CDR3 is made up of 15 amino acids. CDR3 coding DNA: TGTGCCAGCAGCACCAGGACAGGCATGAACACTGAAGCTTTCTTT. It translates to CASSTRTGMNTEAFF.

This chain uses TRBV27 with TRBJ2-1, with D possibly matching TRBD2 (6 bases). CDR1 MNHEY and CDR2 SMNVEV come from the germline V gene (reference sequence). V was pared by 6 bases and J by 4 bases, with 13 bases between. The CDR3 contains 14 residues. The CDR3 nucleotides are TGTGCCAGCAGCATCCCCGGGGGTTACAATGAGCAGTTCTTC. As protein: CASSIPGGYNEQFF.

CDR3 bases: TGTGCCAGCAGGTCAGACTTTAGTTCGCCTATTGAAGCTTTCTTT. Protein sequence: CASRSDFSSPIEAFF. The V call is TRBV28, the J call TRBJ1-1; D gene uncertain. With 6 bases removed from V and 7 bases from J, the gap between germline ends came to 21 bases. The CDR3 has 15 amino acids. Per the germline V gene, CDR1 is MDHEN and CDR2 is SYDVKM.

This sequence joins TRBV5-5 and TRBJ1-4, with D possibly TRBD1 on 6 matching bases. This CDR3 spans 15 amino acids. The V and J ends lost 4 bases and 5 bases respectively, with 15 bases between them. CDR1 and CDR2 (germline): SGHKS, YYEKEE (reference sequence). Written as DNA, the CDR3 is TGTGCCAGCAGCCCTGGGGGGGCCCAAAATGAAAAACTGTTTTTT. Encoded protein: CASSPGGAQNEKLFF.

The gene calls are TRBV28 and TRBJ2-3, with 8 bases aligning to TRBD2. Germline-derived CDR1 and CDR2 are MDHEN and SYDVKM. The J segment lost 2 bases and the V segment lost 3 bases, leaving 4 bases of the junction unmatched. CDR3 length: 15 amino acids. CDR3 loop: CASSLGAGATDTQYF. The DNA of the CDR3 is TGTGCCAGCAGTTTGGGAGCGGGGGCCACAGATACGCAGTATTTT.

The rearrangement uses TRBV6-6 and TRBJ2-2; TRBD1 aligns across 7 bases. CDR1 is MNHNY, CDR2 SVGAGI, per germline (reference sequence). This CDR3 has 13 amino acids. V lost 2 bases and J lost 12; bases outside the gene matches: 6. DNA of the CDR3: TGTGCCAGCAGTTACACAGGGGCGGGCCAGCTGTTTTTT. As protein: CASSYTGAGQLFF.

V and J are TRBV7-3 and TRBJ2-3; 8 bases are shared with TRBD2. Germline-derived CDR1 and CDR2 are SGHTA and FQGTGA. Germline trimming cut 5 bases from V and 1 base from J; bases unmatched to any gene: 8. The CDR3 is 16 amino acids. The DNA for the CDR3 is TGTGCCAGCAGCGCCTCGGGACTAGAAGGCACAGATACGCAGTATTTT. Translated: CASSASGLEGTDTQYF.

V is TRBV28 and J is TRBJ2-7, with D perhaps being TRBD1 or TRBD2 (6 bases each). CDR1 MDHEN and CDR2 SYDVKM come from the germline V gene. V was trimmed by 3 bases and J by 3 bases, leaving 12 bases between them. This CDR3 spans 14 amino acids. The chain's CDR3 is CASSLAGHLYEQYF. The DNA for the CDR3 is TGTGCCAGCAGTTTGGCGGGACACCTCTACGAGCAGTACTTC. The entire variable domain, with the rest obtained from reference TRBV28 and TRBJ2-7, is as follows: DVKVTQSSRYLVKRTGEKVFLECVQDMDHENMFWYRQDPGLGLRLIYFSYDVKMKEKGDIPEGYSVSREKKERFSLILESASTNQTSMYLCASSLAGHLYEQYFGPGTRLTVT.

The CDR3: CASRDRDRGRENEQYF. For the CDR3, the DNA is TGTGCCAGCAGGGATAGAGACAGGGGGCGAGAGAACGAGCAGTACTTC. This chain joins TRBV5-5 and TRBJ2-7; 10 bases map to TRBD1. The junction had 13 bases not matched to a gene; V was cut back by 5 bases and J by 5 bases. Germline-derived CDR1 and CDR2 are SGHKS and YYEKEE (reference sequence). The CDR3 is 16 amino acids. The full variable domain, in which reference TRBV5-5 and TRBJ2-7 provide the parts outside the CDR3, is DAGVTQSPTHLIKTRGQQVTLRCSPISGHKSVSWYQQVLGQGPQFIFQYYEKEERGRGNFPDRFSARQFPNYSSELNVNALLLGDSALYLCASRDRDRGRENEQYFGPGTRLTVT.

CDR3 nucleotide sequence: TGTGCCAGCACTTCGACAGGGGGCGCGGAGACCCAGTACTTC. Encoded protein: CASTSTGGAETQYF. The V and J genes are TRBV6-1 and TRBJ2-5, with TRBD1 identical over 10 bases. The CDR3 spans 14 residues. The V segment lost 7 bases and the J segment 5 bases; nucleotides outside the gene matches: 7. Looked up from germline, CDR1 is MNHNS and CDR2 is SASEGT.

The rearrangement uses TRBV6-1 and TRBJ1-1, with D possibly being TRBD1 (5 bases). The CDR3 is made up of 15 amino acids. The V and J ends lost 5 bases and 3 bases respectively, with 16 bases between them. Germline V gene lookup returns CDR1 MNHNS and CDR2 SASEGT. CDR3 DNA sequence: TGTGCCAGCAGTCGGGACGCCTCGTGGGACACTGAAGCTTTCTTT. Its protein is CASSRDASWDTEAFF.

This chain uses TRBV19 with TRBJ2-1, with 12 bases lining up with TRBD2. Germline V gene lookup returns CDR1 LNHDA and CDR2 SQIVND (reference sequence). This CDR3 spans 17 amino acids. Germline trimming cut 4 bases from V and 9 bases from J; bases unmatched to any gene: 13. The CDR3 reads CASSTGRTSGTVSEQFF. The DNA for the CDR3 is TGTGCCAGTAGTACGGGAAGGACTAGCGGGACCGTGTCTGAGCAGTTCTTC.

The gene calls are TRBV10-3 and TRBJ2-2; TRBD1 might be the D (6 bases). The CDR3 is 15 residues long. CDR1 ENHRY and CDR2 SYGVKD come from the germline V gene. Between the trimmed V and J ends, which lost 3 bases and 6 bases, there was a span of 14 bases. The CDR3 DNA is TGTGCCATCAGTGACTCGGCTTCAGGGGCCGGGGAGCTGTTTTTT. Protein sequence: CAISDSASGAGELFF.

This clone appeared a few times. The chain couples TRBV10-3 to TRBJ1-2, with TRBD1 matching over 9 bases. Germline V lookup: CDR1 ENHRY, CDR2 SYGVKD. The junction had 5 bases not matched to a gene; V was cut back by 2 bases and J by 4 bases. The CDR3 covers 15 residues. The CDR3 DNA reads as TGTGCCATCAGTGAGCAGGGGGGACAGGGCTATGGCTACACCTTC. Protein sequence: CAISEQGGQGYGYTF.

This clone came up a few times. J is TRBJ2-1 and V is TRBV10-2; tentatively, D is TRBD2 (7 bases). Germline V gene sequence: CDR1 WSHSY, CDR2 SAAADI. CDR3 length equals 15 residues. The ends were cut back, 7 bases at V and 3 bases at J, with 16 bases in the middle. The CDR3 loop reads CASTRGGAVYNEQFF. CDR3 DNA sequence: TGCGCCAGCACCAGAGGGGGGGCCGTCTACAATGAGCAGTTCTTC.

The CDR3 loop is CASSPGQGRRGAGELFF. CDR3 coding DNA: TGTGCCAGCAGCCCCGGGCAGGGGCGTAGAGGGGCCGGGGAGCTGTTTTTT. The gene calls are TRBV7-3 and TRBJ2-2, with D possibly TRBD1 on 6 matching bases. The CDR3 totals 17 residues. Trimming removed 5 bases at V and 6 bases at J, with 22 bases between. Germline CDR1 is SGHTA and CDR2 is FQGTGA.

The CDR3 nucleotides read TGCGCCAGCAGCCGACGGGATGGGGGGTCCACTGAAGCTTTCTTT. It codes for CASSRRDGGSTEAFF. The V gene is TRBV4-1, the J gene TRBJ1-1, with D tentatively TRBD1 (5 bases). The CDR3 loop spans 15 amino acids. V was pared by 4 bases and J by 4 bases, with 16 bases between. Germline CDR1 is MGHRA and CDR2 is YSYEKL.

J is TRBJ1-2 and V is TRBV5-8; D may be TRBD1 (5 bases). The length of the CDR3 is 15 residues. CDR1 is SGHTS, CDR2 YDEGEE, per germline. The V gene lost 5 bases and the J gene lost 0 bases, with 14 bases spanning the gap. The CDR3 loop reads CASRPYGGTNYGYTF. CDR3 in DNA: TGTGCCAGCAGACCCTATGGGGGTACTAACTATGGCTACACCTTC.